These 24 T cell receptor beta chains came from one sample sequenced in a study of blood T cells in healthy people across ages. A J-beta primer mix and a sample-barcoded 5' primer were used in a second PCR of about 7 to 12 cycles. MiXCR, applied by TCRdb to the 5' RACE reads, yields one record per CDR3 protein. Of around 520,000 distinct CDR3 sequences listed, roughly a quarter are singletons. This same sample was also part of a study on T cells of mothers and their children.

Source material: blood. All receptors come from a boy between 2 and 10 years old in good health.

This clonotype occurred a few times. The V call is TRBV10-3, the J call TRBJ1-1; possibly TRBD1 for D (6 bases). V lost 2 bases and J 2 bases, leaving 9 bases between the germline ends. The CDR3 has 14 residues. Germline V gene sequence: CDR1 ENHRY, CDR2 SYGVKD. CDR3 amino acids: CAISEQGPNTEAFF. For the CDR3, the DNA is TGTGCCATCAGTGAGCAGGGGCCCAACACTGAAGCTTTCTTT.

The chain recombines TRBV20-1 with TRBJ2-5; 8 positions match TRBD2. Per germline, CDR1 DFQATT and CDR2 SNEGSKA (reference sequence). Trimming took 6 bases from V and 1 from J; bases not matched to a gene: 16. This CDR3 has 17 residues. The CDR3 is CSALDWSGGPLQETQYF. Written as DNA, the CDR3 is TGCAGTGCCCTCGACTGGAGCGGGGGCCCCCTCCAAGAGACCCAGTACTTC.

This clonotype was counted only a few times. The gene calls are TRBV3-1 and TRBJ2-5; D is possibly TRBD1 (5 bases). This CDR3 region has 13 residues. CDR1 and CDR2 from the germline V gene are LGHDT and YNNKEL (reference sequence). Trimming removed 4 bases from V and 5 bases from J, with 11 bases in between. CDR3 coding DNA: TGTGCCAGCAGCCCCAAAAACAGGGAGACCCAGTACTTC. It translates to CASSPKNRETQYF.

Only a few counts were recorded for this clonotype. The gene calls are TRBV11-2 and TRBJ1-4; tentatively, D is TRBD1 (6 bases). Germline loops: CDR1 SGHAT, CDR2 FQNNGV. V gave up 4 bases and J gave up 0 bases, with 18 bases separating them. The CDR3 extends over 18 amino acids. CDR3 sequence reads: CASSSLPGQPATNEKLFF. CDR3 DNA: TGTGCCAGCAGCTCCCTACCGGGACAACCTGCAACTAATGAAAAACTGTTTTTT.

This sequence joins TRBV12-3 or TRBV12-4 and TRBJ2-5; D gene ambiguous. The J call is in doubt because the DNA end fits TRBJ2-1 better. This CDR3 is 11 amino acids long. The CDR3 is CASSLWSRQFF. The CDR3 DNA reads TGTGCCAGCAGTTTATGGTCCCGACAGTTCTTC.

As DNA, the CDR3 is TGTGCCAGCAGCTTAGATGCTTATACGAGGGTGTCTAATGCCAAAAACATTCAGTACTTC. This encodes CASSLDAYTRVSNAKNIQYF. The chain employs TRBV11-2 and TRBJ2-4, with D perhaps matching TRBD2 (5 bases). CDR3 size: 20 residues. Trimming stripped 0 bases from V and 1 base from J, with 22 bases between. CDR1 and CDR2 (germline): SGHAT, FQNNGV. Full variable domain (missing parts from reference TRBV11-2 and TRBJ2-4): EAGVAQSPRYKIIEKRQSVAFWCNPISGHATLYWYQQILGQGPKLLIQFQNNGVVDDSQLPKDRFSAERLKGVDSTLKIQPAKLEDSAVYLCASSLDAYTRVSNAKNIQYFGAGTRLSVL.

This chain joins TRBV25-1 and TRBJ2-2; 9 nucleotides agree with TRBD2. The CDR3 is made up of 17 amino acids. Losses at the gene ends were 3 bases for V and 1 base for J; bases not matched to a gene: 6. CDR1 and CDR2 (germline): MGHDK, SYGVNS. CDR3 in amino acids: CASSDPKTSGNTGELFF. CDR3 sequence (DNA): TGTGCCAGCAGTGACCCCAAGACTAGCGGGAACACCGGGGAGCTGTTTTTT.

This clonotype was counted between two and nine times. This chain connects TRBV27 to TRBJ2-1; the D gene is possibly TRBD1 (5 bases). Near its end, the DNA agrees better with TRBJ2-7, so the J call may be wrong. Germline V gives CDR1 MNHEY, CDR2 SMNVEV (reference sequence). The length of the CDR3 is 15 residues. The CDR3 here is CASSSRQYLPYEQYF. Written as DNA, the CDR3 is TGTGCCAGCAGTTCCAGACAGTATCTTCCCTACGAGCAGTACTTC.

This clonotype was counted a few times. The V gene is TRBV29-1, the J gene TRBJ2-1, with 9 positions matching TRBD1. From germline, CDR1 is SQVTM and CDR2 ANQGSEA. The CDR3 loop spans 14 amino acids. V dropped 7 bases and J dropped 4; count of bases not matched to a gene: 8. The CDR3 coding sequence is TGCAGCGGGGGGACAGGGATGGGGTACAATGAGCAGTTCTTC. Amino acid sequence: CSGGTGMGYNEQFF.

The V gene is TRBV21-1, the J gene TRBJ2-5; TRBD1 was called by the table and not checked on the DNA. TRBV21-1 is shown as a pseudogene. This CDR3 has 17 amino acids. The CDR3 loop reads CASLRGAGAVYQETQYF. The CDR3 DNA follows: TGTGCCAGCTTAAGGGGCGCGGGGGCGGTGTACCAAGAGACCCAGTACTTC.

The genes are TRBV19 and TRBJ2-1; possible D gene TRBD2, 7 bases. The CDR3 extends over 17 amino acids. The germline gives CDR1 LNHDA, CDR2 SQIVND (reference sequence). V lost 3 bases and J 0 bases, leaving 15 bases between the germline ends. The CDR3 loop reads CASSMRLGGRSYNEQFF. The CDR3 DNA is TGTGCCAGTAGTATGAGACTCGGGGGGCGCTCCTACAATGAGCAGTTCTTC.

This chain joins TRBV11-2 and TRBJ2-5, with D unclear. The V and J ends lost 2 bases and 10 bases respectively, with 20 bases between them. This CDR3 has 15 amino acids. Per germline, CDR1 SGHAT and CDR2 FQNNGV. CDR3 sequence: CASSLTTLVALGQYF. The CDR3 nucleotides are TGTGCCAGCAGCTTAACAACGCTAGTGGCGTTGGGCCAGTACTTC.

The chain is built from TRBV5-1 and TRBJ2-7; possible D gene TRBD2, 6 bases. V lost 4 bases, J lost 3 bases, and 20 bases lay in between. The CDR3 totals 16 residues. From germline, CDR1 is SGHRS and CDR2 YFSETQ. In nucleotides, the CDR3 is TGCGCCAGCAGCGACGGGACTGGCTCCCTGGTCTACGAGCAGTACTTC. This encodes CASSDGTGSLVYEQYF.

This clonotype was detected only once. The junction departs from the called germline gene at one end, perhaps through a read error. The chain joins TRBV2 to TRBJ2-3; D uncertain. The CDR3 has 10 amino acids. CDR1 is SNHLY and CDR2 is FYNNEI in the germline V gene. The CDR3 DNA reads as TGTGCCAGCAGGGAAGGTACGCAGTATTTT. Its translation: CASREGTQYF.

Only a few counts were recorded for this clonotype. CDR3 protein: CASSLGPVRQANYEQYF. CDR3 coding DNA: TGTGCCAGCAGCTTAGGCCCGGTGCGACAGGCTAACTACGAGCAGTACTTC. This chain links TRBV7-6 with TRBJ2-7, with D possibly TRBD1 on 6 matching bases. V lost 1 base and J 3 bases, leaving 19 bases between the germline ends. The CDR3 has 17 amino acids. Germline lookup yields CDR1 SGHVS and CDR2 FNYEAQ.

The CDR3 protein is CASSPPNGRYEQYF. The CDR3 bases are TGTGCCAGCAGCCCCCCTAACGGGAGGTACGAGCAGTACTTC. The rearrangement uses TRBV7-2 and TRBJ2-7; 7 bases map to TRBD2. CDR3 size: 14 residues. Germline V lookup: CDR1 SGHTA, CDR2 FQGNSA. Unmatched junction bases numbered 8, after V lost 5 bases and J lost 4 bases.

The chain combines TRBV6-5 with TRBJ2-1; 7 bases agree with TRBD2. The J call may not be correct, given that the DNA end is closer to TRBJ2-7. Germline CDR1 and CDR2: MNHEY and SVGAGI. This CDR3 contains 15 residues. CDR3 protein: CASSLSSGFTYEQYF. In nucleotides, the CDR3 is TGTGCCAGCAGTCTTAGTAGCGGGTTCACCTACGAGCAGTACTTC.

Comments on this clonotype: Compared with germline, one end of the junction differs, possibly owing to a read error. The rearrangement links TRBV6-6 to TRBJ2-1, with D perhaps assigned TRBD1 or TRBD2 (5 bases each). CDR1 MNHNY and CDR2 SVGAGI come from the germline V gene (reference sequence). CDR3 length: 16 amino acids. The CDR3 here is CASSLGVGPAYIEQFF. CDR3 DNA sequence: TGTGCCAGCAGTTTAGGGGTGGGACCCGCCTACATTGAGCAGTTCTTC.

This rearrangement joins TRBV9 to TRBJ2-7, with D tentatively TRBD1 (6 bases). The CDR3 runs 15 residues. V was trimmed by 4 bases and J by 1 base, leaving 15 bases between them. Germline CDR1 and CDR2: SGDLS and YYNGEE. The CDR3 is CASSSRDMPSYEQYF. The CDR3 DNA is TGTGCCAGCAGCTCACGGGACATGCCTTCCTACGAGCAGTACTTC.

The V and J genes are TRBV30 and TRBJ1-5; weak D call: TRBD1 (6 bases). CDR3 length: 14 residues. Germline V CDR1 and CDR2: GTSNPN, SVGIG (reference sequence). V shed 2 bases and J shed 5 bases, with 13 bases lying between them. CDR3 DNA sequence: TGTGCCTGGAGTTCGGGGGGGGCCGATCAGCCCCAGCATTTT. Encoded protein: CAWSSGGADQPQHF.

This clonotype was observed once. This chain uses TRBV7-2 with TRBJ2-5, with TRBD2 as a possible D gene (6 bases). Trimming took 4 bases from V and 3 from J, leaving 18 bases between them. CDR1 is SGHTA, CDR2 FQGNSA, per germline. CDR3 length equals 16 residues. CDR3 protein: CASSSDQDYWEETQYF. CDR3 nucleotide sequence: TGTGCCAGCAGCTCAGACCAGGACTATTGGGAAGAGACCCAGTACTTC. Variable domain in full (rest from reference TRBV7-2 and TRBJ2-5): GAGVSQSPSNKVTEKGKDVELRCDPISGHTALYWYRQSLGQGLEFLIYFQGNSAPDKSGLPSDRFSAERTGGSVSTLTIQRTQQEDSAVYLCASSSDQDYWEETQYFGPGTRLLVL.

The CDR3 is CASTKSYEQYF. CDR3 sequence (DNA): TGTGCCAGCACGAAGTCCTACGAGCAGTACTTC. This sequence joins TRBV7-9 and TRBJ2-5; D not certain. The better agreement between TRBJ2-7 and the DNA end casts doubt on the J call. The CDR3 spans 11 residues. The germline V gene has CDR1 SEHNR and CDR2 FQNEAQ (reference sequence).

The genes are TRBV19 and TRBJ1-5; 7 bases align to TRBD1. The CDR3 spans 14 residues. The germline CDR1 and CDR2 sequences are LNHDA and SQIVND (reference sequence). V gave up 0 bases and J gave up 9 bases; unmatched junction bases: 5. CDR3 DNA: TGTGCCAGTAGTATAGAAAGGGGGCCAGGGCCCCAGCATTTT. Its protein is CASSIERGPGPQHF.

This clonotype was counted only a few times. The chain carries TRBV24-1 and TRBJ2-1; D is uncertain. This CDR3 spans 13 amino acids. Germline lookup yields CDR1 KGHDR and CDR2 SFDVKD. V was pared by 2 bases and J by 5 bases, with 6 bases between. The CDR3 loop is CATSDSPDNEQFF. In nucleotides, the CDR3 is TGTGCCACCAGTGATTCGCCAGACAATGAGCAGTTCTTC.